This T cell receptor (beta chain) was sequenced during a study of cytomegalovirus exposure and HLA in healthy donors. Broader study findings: The study had only CMV serostatus as immune exposure information.

The CDR3 sequence is 14 residues long. The germline V gene has CDR1 MNHEY and CDR2 SVGAGI. Trimming removed 3 bases at V and 7 bases at J, with 13 bases between. 13 Jbeta primers and 60 Vbeta primers were used for the PCR. The data were produced by immunoSEQ multiplex PCR, yet TCRdb's version contains in-frame clones alone and is incomplete. Of about 160,000 clones listed, 75% to 90% are singletons. This clone showed up just a few times. Its target is unknown. The material sequenced was PBMCs. The source is a young man in good health and CMV-seronegative. This chain links TRBV6-5 with TRBJ1-5; unclear D gene. In nucleotides, the CDR3 is TGTGCCAGCAGTTATACAAGAGGCGGGCAGCCCCAGCATTTT. Residues: CASSYTRGGQPQHF.